The 14 T cell receptor beta chains presented below share a single source sample, sequenced in a study of graft-versus-host responses after intestinal transplantation. Sequenced by immunoSEQ multiplex PCR; TCRdb stores in-frame clones only, minus some. The sample records 80,000 to 100,000 clones, 80% to 95% being singletons. These receptors' targets are unknown. The starting material was unstimulated CD4+ T cells sorted from spleen or lymph node cells, obtained before intestinal transplant. Every receptor here comes from a human donor who received an intestinal transplant.

The gene calls are TRBV18 and TRBJ2-1; maybe TRBD1 (6 bases). Trimming took 3 bases from V and 6 from J, leaving 12 bases between them. Germline CDR1 is KGHSH and CDR2 is LQKENI. CDR3 size: 14 residues. The CDR3 sequence is CASSPTLGGNEQFF. The CDR3 coding sequence is TGTGCCAGCTCACCTACCCTAGGGGGCAATGAGCAGTTCTTC. The complete variable domain, with remaining parts taken from reference TRBV18 and TRBJ2-1, reads NAGVMQNPRHLVRRRGQEARLRCSPMKGHSHVYWYRQLPEEGLKFMVYLQKENIIDESGMPKERFSAEFPKEGPSILRIQQVVRGDSAAYFCASSPTLGGNEQFFGPGTRLTVL.

The rearrangement joins TRBV30 to TRBJ2-5; 9 positions match TRBD1. The CDR3 runs to 15 residues. Germline CDR1 GTSNPN, CDR2 SVGIG (reference sequence). V dropped 1 base and J dropped 4; count of bases not matched to a gene: 7. DNA for the CDR3: TGTGCCTGGAGTGACTGGACAGGGGAAGGAGAGACCCAGTACTTC. This translates into CAWSDWTGEGETQYF.

The chain couples TRBV27 to TRBJ1-5, with no clear D. From germline, CDR1 is MNHEY and CDR2 SMNVEV (reference sequence). This CDR3 spans 14 amino acids. With 5 bases removed from V and 7 bases from J, the gap between germline ends came to 15 bases. The chain's CDR3 is CASSIRGLGQPQHF. The CDR3 nucleotides are TGTGCCAGCAGTATAAGAGGGTTAGGGCAGCCCCAGCATTTT.

The rearrangement links TRBV18 to TRBJ2-4, with 9 positions matching TRBD1. Germline loops: CDR1 KGHSH, CDR2 LQKENI. The CDR3 totals 14 residues. Unmatched junction bases numbered 4, after V lost 4 bases and J lost 6 bases. The CDR3: CASSQGQGINIQYF. As DNA, the CDR3 is TGTGCCAGCTCACAAGGACAGGGGATAAACATTCAGTACTTC.

The chain joins TRBV19 to TRBJ1-1; no clear D gene. V was pared by 8 bases and J by 3 bases, with 16 bases between. Per germline, CDR1 LNHDA and CDR2 SQIVND (reference sequence). This CDR3 region has 14 residues. In nucleotides, the CDR3 is TGTGCCAGTCGAAGTAGCGGGAAGCACACTGAAGCTTTCTTT. This sequence encodes CASRSSGKHTEAFF.

The chain joins TRBV18 to TRBJ2-2, with no clear D. V gave up 2 bases and J gave up 7 bases, with 8 bases separating them. Germline V gives CDR1 KGHSH, CDR2 LQKENI. The CDR3 totals 13 residues. CDR3 in amino acids: CASSPELDGELFF. The CDR3 bases are TGTGCCAGCTCACCAGAGTTAGACGGGGAGCTGTTTTTT.

The chain joins TRBV6-4 to TRBJ2-7; maybe TRBD2 (6 bases). Germline CDR1 and CDR2: MRHNA and SNTAGT. The length of the CDR3 is 14 residues. V was clipped by 2 bases and J by 5 bases, with 13 bases between them. The CDR3 DNA follows: TGTGCCAGCAGTGACGATTGGGGGAGGCACGAGCAGTACTTC. It is translated as CASSDDWGRHEQYF.

This clone was seen a handful of times. The chain uses TRBV6-1 and TRBJ1-1; D possibly corresponds to TRBD1 (6 bases). The germline V gene has CDR1 MNHNS and CDR2 SASEGT. This CDR3 contains 13 residues. Trimming left V 0 bases short and J 7 bases short, with 9 bases between. Written as DNA, the CDR3 is TGTGCCAGCAGTGAAGCGCAGGGGTTTGAAGCTTTCTTT. Its protein is CASSEAQGFEAFF.

This clone was found a few times. The rearrangement links TRBV18 to TRBJ2-3; 7 positions agree with TRBD2. V shed 6 bases, J shed 2 bases, and the junction held 8 bases outside the gene matches. The CDR3 has 15 amino acids. Per the germline V gene, CDR1 is KGHSH and CDR2 is LQKENI. The CDR3 here is CASSKRAGTTDTQYF. The CDR3 DNA sequence: TGTGCCAGCTCGAAACGAGCGGGGACCACAGATACGCAGTATTTT.

This clone was seen more than once but under ten times. The V gene is TRBV28, the J gene TRBJ1-4, with a weak D call TRBD1 (5 bases). Germline V CDR1 and CDR2: MDHEN, SYDVKM. V was trimmed by 3 bases and J by 7 bases, leaving 12 bases between them. The CDR3 runs 14 residues. CDR3 in DNA: TGTGCCAGCAGTTTGGGGCCGACAATTGAAAAACTGTTTTTT. Its protein is CASSLGPTIEKLFF. Supplemented by reference TRBV28 and TRBJ1-4, the full variable domain reads DVKVTQSSRYLVKRTGEKVFLECVQDMDHENMFWYRQDPGLGLRLIYFSYDVKMKEKGDIPEGYSVSREKKERFSLILESASTNQTSMYLCASSLGPTIEKLFFGSGTQLSVL.

This chain connects TRBV10-2 to TRBJ1-2; weak D call: TRBD1 (6 bases). V lost 8 bases and J lost 6, with 16 bases in between. CDR1 is WSHSY and CDR2 is SAAADI in the germline V gene. The CDR3 totals 13 residues. The CDR3 sequence is CASFSRGEDGYTF. The CDR3 DNA sequence: TGCGCCAGCTTCAGCAGGGGAGAGGATGGCTACACCTTC.

The rearrangement joins TRBV10-3 to TRBJ2-1, with 11 bases fitting TRBD2. After removal of 3 bases from V and 5 bases from J, the junction contained 3 bases not matched to a gene. Germline V gene data show CDR1 as ENHRY and CDR2 as SYGVKD. The CDR3 spans 15 residues. The CDR3 here is CAISETSGRHNEQFF. CDR3 DNA sequence: TGTGCCATCAGTGAAACTAGCGGGAGACACAATGAGCAGTTCTTC.

This sequence joins TRBV28 and TRBJ1-1, with D uncertain. V was cut by 4 bases and J by 6 bases, with 9 bases left in between. Germline V gives CDR1 MDHEN, CDR2 SYDVKM. The CDR3 sequence is 12 residues long. The CDR3 spells CASSWRVAEAFF. The CDR3 DNA reads TGTGCCAGCAGTTGGAGGGTTGCTGAAGCTTTCTTT.

The chain carries TRBV6-5 and TRBJ2-6, with TRBD2 as a possible D gene (5 bases). Germline lookup yields CDR1 MNHEY and CDR2 SVGAGI. This CDR3 has 16 residues. Trimming stripped 0 bases from V and 2 bases from J, with 8 bases between. CDR3 nucleotide sequence: TGTGCCAGCAGTTACTCGTACGGGACTGGGGCCAACGTCCTGACTTTC. Translated, it gives CASSYSYGTGANVLTF.